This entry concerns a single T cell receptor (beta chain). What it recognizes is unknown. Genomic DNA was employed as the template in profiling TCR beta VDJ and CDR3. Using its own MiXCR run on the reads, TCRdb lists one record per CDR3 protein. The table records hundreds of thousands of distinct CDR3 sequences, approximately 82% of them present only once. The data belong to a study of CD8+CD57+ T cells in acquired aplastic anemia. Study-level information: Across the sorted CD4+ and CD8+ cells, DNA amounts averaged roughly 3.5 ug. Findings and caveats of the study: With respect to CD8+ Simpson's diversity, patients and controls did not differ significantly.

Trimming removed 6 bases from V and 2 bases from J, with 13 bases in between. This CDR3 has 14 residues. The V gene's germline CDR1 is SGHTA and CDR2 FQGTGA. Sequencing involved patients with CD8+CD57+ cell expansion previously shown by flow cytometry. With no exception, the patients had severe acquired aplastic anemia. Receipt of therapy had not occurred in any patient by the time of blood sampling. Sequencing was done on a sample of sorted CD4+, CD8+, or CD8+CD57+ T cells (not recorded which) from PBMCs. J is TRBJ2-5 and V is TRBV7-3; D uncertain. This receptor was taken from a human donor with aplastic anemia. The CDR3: CASSSGGVQETQYF. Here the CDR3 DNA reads TGTGCCAGCAGTAGTGGCGGCGTGCAAGAGACCCAGTACTTC. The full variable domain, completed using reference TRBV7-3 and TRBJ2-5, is GAGVSQTPSNKVTEKGKYVELRCDPISGHTALYWYRQSLGQGPEFLIYFQGTGAADDSGLPNDRFFAVRPEGSVSTLKIQRTERGDSAVYLCASSSGGVQETQYFGPGTRLLVL.